The clone carrying this T cell receptor beta chain has a handful of counts. The data were obtained in a study of OX40 agonist ivuxolimab in advanced cancers. Looking at the study overall: Ivuxolimab, an antibody that agonizes OX40 (CD134), was administered to the patients.

The repertoire was sequenced with immunoSEQ multiplex PCR; TCRdb's copy has only in-frame clones and lacks some. Here the sample spans tens of thousands of clones, roughly 90% being singletons. Germline V gene data show CDR1 as SGDLS and CDR2 as YYNGEE. V was clipped by 7 bases and J by 0 bases; unmatched bases: 7. This CDR3 has 15 residues. The TCR originated in an adult with an advanced solid tumor such as melanoma, head and neck, liver or kidney cancer. The rearrangement uses TRBV9 and TRBJ2-7, with TRBD2 matching 10 bases. The sample consisted of CD4+ or CD8+ T cells sorted from blood, taken in a trial of the OX40 agonist ivuxolimab. The CDR3 here is CASSQGLADSYEQYF. The CDR3 nucleotides read TGTGCCAGCTCACAAGGACTAGCGGACTCCTACGAGCAGTACTTC.